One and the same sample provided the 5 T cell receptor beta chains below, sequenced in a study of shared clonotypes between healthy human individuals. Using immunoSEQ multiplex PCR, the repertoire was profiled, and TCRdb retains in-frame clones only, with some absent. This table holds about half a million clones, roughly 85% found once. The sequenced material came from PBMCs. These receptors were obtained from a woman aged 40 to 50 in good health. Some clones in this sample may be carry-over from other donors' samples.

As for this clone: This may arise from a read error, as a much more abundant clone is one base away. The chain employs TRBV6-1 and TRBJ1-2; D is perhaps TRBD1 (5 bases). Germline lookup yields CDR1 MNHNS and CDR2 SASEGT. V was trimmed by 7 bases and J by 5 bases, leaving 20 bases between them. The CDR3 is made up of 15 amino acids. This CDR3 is CASNVADGHQYGYTF. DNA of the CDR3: TGTGCCAGCAACGTAGCGGACGGACATCAATATGGCTACACCTTC.

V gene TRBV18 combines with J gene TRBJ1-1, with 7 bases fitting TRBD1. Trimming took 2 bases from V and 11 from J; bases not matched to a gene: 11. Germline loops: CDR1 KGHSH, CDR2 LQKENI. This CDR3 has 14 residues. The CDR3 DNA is TGTGCCAGCTCACCAGAGGGAACAGGGGATGGGGCTTTCTTT. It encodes CASSPEGTGDGAFF.

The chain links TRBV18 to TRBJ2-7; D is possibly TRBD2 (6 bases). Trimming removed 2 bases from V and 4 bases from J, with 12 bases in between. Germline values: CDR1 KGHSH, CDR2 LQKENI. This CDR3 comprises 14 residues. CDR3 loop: CASSPVAGLYEQYF. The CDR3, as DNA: TGTGCCAGCTCACCAGTGGCGGGGTTGTACGAGCAGTACTTC.

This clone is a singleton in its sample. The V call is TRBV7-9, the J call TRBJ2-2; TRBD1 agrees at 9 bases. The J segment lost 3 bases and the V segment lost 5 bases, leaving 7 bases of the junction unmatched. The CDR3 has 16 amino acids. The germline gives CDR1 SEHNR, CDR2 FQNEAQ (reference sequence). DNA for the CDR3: TGTGCCAGCAGCCACCGGGACAGGGCTTACACCGGGGAGCTGTTTTTT. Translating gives CASSHRDRAYTGELFF.

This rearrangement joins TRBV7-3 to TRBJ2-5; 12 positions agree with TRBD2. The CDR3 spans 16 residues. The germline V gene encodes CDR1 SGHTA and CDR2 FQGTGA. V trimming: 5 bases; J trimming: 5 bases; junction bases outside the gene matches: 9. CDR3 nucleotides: TGTGCCAGCAGCCCATGGGCTAGCGGGAGGGGGGAGACCCAGTACTTC. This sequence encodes CASSPWASGRGETQYF. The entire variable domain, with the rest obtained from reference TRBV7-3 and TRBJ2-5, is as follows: GAGVSQTPSNKVTEKGKYVELRCDPISGHTALYWYRQSLGQGPEFLIYFQGTGAADDSGLPNDRFFAVRPEGSVSTLKIQRTERGDSAVYLCASSPWASGRGETQYFGPGTRLLVL.